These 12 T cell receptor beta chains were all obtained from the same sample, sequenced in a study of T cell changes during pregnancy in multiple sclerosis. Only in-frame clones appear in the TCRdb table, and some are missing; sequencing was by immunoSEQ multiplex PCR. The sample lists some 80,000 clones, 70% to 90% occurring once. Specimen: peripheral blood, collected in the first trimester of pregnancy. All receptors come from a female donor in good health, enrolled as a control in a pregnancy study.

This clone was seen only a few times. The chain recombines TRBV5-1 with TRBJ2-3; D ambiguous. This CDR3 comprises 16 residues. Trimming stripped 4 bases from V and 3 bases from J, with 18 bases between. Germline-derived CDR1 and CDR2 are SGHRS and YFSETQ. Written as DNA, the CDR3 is TGCGCCAGCAGCATCCGATTGGCCCTACAGACAGATACGCAGTATTTT. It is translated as CASSIRLALQTDTQYF. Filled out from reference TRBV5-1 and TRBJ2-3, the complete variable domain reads KAGVTQTPRYLIKTRGQQVTLSCSPISGHRSVSWYQQTPGQGLQFLFEYFSETQRNKGNFPGRFSGRQFSNSRSEMNVSTLELGDSALYLCASSIRLALQTDTQYFGPGTRLTVL.

In DNA form, the CDR3 reads TGCGCCAGCAGCTTGGACAGCTCTGGGGCCAACGTCCTGACTTTC. Translated, it gives CASSLDSSGANVLTF. The chain uses TRBV5-1 and TRBJ2-6; D is uncertain. The length of the CDR3 is 15 residues. V dropped 0 bases and J dropped 0 bases, with 4 bases sitting between them. Germline CDR1 and CDR2: SGHRS and YFSETQ.

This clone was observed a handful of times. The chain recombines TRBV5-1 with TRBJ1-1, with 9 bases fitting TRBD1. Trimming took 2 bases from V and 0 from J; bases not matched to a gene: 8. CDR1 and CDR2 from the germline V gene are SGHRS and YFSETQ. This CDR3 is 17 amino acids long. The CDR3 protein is CASSLTGTGSMNTEAFF. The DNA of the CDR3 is TGCGCCAGCAGCTTAACCGGGACAGGGTCCATGAACACTGAAGCTTTCTTT.

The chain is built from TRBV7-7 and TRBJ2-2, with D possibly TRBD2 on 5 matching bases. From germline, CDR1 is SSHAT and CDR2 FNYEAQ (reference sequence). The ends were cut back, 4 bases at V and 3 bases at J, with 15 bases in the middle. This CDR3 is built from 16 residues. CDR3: CASSSARAGDTGELFF. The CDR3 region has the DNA TGTGCCAGCAGCTCCGCGAGGGCCGGGGACACCGGGGAGCTGTTTTTT.

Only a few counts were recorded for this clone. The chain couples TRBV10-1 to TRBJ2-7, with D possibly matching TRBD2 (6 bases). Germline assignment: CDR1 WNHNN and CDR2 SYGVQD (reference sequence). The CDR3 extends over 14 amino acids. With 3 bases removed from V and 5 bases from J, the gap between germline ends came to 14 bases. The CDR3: CASSDPGEGHEQYF. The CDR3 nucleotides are TGCGCCAGCAGTGACCCGGGGGAAGGCCACGAGCAGTACTTC.

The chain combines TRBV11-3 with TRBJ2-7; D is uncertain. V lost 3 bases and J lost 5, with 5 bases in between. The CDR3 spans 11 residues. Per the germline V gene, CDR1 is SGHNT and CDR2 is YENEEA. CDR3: CASSLGNEQYF. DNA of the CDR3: TGTGCCAGCAGCTTGGGCAACGAGCAGTACTTC.

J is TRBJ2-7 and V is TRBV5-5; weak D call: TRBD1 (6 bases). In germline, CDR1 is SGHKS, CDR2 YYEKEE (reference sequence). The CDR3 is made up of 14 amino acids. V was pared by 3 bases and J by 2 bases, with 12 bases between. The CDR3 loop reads CASSSQGYAYEQYF. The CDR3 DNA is TGTGCCAGCAGCTCACAGGGATACGCCTACGAGCAGTACTTC.

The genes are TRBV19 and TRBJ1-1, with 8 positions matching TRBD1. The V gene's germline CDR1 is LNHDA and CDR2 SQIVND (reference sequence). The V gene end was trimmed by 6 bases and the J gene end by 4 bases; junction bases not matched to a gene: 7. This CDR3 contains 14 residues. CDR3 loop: CASSRQGRSTEAFF. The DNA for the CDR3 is TGTGCCAGTAGCCGACAGGGGAGATCCACTGAAGCTTTCTTT.

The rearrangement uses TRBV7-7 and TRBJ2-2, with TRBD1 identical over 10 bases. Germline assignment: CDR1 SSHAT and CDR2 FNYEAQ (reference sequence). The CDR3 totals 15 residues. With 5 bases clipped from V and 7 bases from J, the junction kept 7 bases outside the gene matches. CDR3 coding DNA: TGTGCCAGCAGCCCTGGGACAGGGGTAATCGGGGAGCTGTTTTTT. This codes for CASSPGTGVIGELFF.

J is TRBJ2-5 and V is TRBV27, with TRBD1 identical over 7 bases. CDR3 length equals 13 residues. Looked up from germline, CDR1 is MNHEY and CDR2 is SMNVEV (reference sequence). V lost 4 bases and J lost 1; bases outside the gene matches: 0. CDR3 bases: TGTGCCAGCAGTTGGGACAGCCAAGAGACCCAGTACTTC. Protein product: CASSWDSQETQYF.

This chain's CDR3 is CASSQARSSRQSSGNTIYF. The CDR3 DNA sequence: TGTGCCAGCAGCCAGGCCCGCAGCTCCAGGCAGAGCTCTGGAAACACCATATATTTT. V gene TRBV7-9 combines with J gene TRBJ1-3; no reliable D call. Germline CDR1 is SEHNR and CDR2 is FQNEAQ (reference sequence). V gave up 5 bases and J gave up 0 bases, with 23 bases separating them. The CDR3 is made up of 19 amino acids.

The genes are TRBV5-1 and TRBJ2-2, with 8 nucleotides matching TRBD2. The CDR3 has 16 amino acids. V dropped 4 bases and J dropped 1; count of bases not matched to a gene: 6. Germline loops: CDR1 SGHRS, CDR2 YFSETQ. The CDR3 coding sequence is TGCGCCAGCAGCGTATTAACTAGCGGGAACACCGGGGAGCTGTTTTTT. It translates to CASSVLTSGNTGELFF.